Presented here are 13 T cell receptor beta chains from one specimen sequenced in a study of response to subunit inactivated influenza vaccine. TCRdb passed the RT-PCR reads through MiXCR, listing each CDR3 protein once. The sample holds more than 150,000 distinct CDR3 sequences, about 10% seen once. The sequenced sample was non-naive T cells sorted from PBMCs, obtained on the day of vaccination. The receptors were gathered from a man aged 50 to 59 who received an inactivated influenza vaccine.

Many counts were recorded for this clonotype. The chain uses TRBV5-1 and TRBJ2-7; D is possibly TRBD1 (6 bases). Looked up from germline, CDR1 is SGHRS and CDR2 is YFSETQ. Between the trimmed V and J ends, which lost 4 bases and 5 bases, there was a span of 16 bases. This CDR3 spans 14 amino acids. CDR3 protein: CASSIQGTGNEQYF. CDR3 bases: TGCGCCAGCAGCATCCAGGGGACCGGTAACGAGCAGTACTTC. Filled out from reference TRBV5-1 and TRBJ2-7, the complete variable domain reads KAGVTQTPRYLIKTRGQQVTLSCSPISGHRSVSWYQQTPGQGLQFLFEYFSETQRNKGNFPGRFSGRQFSNSRSEMNVSTLELGDSALYLCASSIQGTGNEQYFGPGTRLTVT.

The table lists this clonotype with many counts. The V call is TRBV4-1, the J call TRBJ2-3; TRBD2 aligns across 12 bases. J was trimmed by 5 bases and V by 4 bases; bases with no gene match: 10. This CDR3 has 17 amino acids. The germline gives CDR1 MGHRA, CDR2 YSYEKL. CDR3 loop: CASSRGLAGPRGDTQYF. In DNA, the CDR3 is TGCGCCAGCAGCCGAGGACTAGCGGGGCCTCGGGGAGATACGCAGTATTTT.

There are many counts of this clonotype. This chain uses TRBV7-9 with TRBJ2-3; a weak D match, TRBD2 (5 bases). Between the trimmed V and J ends, which lost 5 bases and 6 bases, there was a span of 9 bases. The CDR3 totals 12 residues. Germline assignment: CDR1 SEHNR and CDR2 FQNEAQ (reference sequence). The CDR3 loop reads CASSPSGDTQYF. The CDR3 coding sequence is TGTGCCAGCAGCCCATCGGGGGATACGCAGTATTTT. The full variable domain, rest sourced from reference TRBV7-9 and TRBJ2-3, is DTGVSQNPRHKITKRGQNVTFRCDPISEHNRLYWYRQTLGQGPEFLTYFQNEAQLEKSRLLSDRFSAERPKGSFSTLEIQRTEQGDSAMYLCASSPSGDTQYFGPGTRLTVL.

This clonotype showed up just a few times. The chain links TRBV3-1 to TRBJ1-6; TRBD1 matches at 7 bases. The CDR3 runs to 15 residues. The germline gives CDR1 LGHDT, CDR2 YNNKEL (reference sequence). J gave up 5 bases and V 4 bases, and 5 bases lay outside the gene matches. The CDR3 region has the DNA TGTGCCAGCAGCCCCGAACAGGGGAATAATTCACCCCTCCACTTT. Protein sequence: CASSPEQGNNSPLHF.

This rearrangement joins TRBV3-1 to TRBJ2-5; possibly TRBD2 for D (6 bases). There are 15 residues in the CDR3. Trimming left V 0 bases short and J 5 bases short, with 13 bases between. Per the germline V gene, CDR1 is LGHDT and CDR2 is YNNKEL (reference sequence). The CDR3 sequence is CASSQDAEGRETQYF. The CDR3 region has the DNA TGTGCCAGCAGCCAAGATGCGGAGGGCCGGGAGACCCAGTACTTC.

The chain combines TRBV2 with TRBJ2-2; D unresolved. Trimming took 6 bases from V and 1 from J, leaving 9 bases between them. Germline V gives CDR1 SNHLY, CDR2 FYNNEI. The CDR3 sequence is 14 residues long. The DNA for the CDR3 is TGTGCCAGCAGGCCTAACAGGAACACCGGGGAGCTGTTTTTT. It translates to CASRPNRNTGELFF.

This chain uses TRBV6-1 with TRBJ2-4, with 7 positions matching TRBD1. Trimming took 0 bases from V and 7 from J; bases not matched to a gene: 9. CDR1 is MNHNS and CDR2 is SASEGT in the germline V gene. The CDR3 is 16 residues long. Written as DNA, the CDR3 is TGTGCCAGCAGTGAAGCACTTATGAAGGGGGCCAACATTCAGTACTTC. Translated, it gives CASSEALMKGANIQYF.

The V and J genes are TRBV4-3 and TRBJ2-5; possibly TRBD1 for D (6 bases). The CDR3 extends over 17 amino acids. V lost 3 bases and J 2 bases, leaving 19 bases between the germline ends. The V gene's germline CDR1 is LGHNA and CDR2 YSLEER. The CDR3 DNA follows: TGCGCCAGCAGCCACTCTCTTGGACAGTACGGACAAGAGACCCAGTACTTC. Its translation: CASSHSLGQYGQETQYF.

The V and J genes are TRBV4-3 and TRBJ1-1; D is ambiguous. Germline-derived CDR1 and CDR2 are LGHNA and YSLEER. The CDR3 has 15 amino acids. The ends were cut back, 0 bases at V and 3 bases at J, with 11 bases in the middle. The CDR3 DNA reads TGCGCCAGCAGCCAAGATTTAAATAGGGACACTGAAGCTTTCTTT. The encoded protein is CASSQDLNRDTEAFF.

This clonotype has only a few counts. The rearrangement uses TRBV7-2 and TRBJ2-7; 7 bases fit TRBD1. Germline values: CDR1 SGHTA, CDR2 FQGNSA. J was trimmed by 0 bases and V by 6 bases; bases with no gene match: 8. The CDR3 extends over 15 amino acids. The CDR3 DNA follows: TGTGCCAGCAGTTCTGACAGGGTGAGCTCCTACGAGCAGTACTTC. This gives the protein CASSSDRVSSYEQYF.

This chain uses TRBV7-2 with TRBJ2-3, with D perhaps matching TRBD1 (6 bases). V was clipped by 6 bases and J by 14 bases, with 21 bases between them. The CDR3 sequence is 13 residues long. Germline V gene data show CDR1 as SGHTA and CDR2 as FQGNSA. Here the CDR3 reads CASSSRTVDGPYF. CDR3 DNA: TGTGCCAGCAGTTCCCGGACAGTCGACGGGCCGTATTTT.

This clonotype was found many times. J is TRBJ2-3 and V is TRBV12-3 or TRBV12-4; perhaps TRBD2 as D (6 bases). CDR3 length: 15 residues. Trimming removed 4 bases from V and 1 base from J, with 12 bases in between. CDR3 residues: CASSSFGGGTDTQYF. For the CDR3, the DNA is TGTGCCAGCAGTTCCTTTGGCGGGGGCACAGATACGCAGTATTTT.

This clonotype was recorded a few times. This chain connects TRBV6-1 to TRBJ1-5; possible D gene TRBD1, 5 bases. The CDR3 runs 14 residues. Germline V lookup: CDR1 MNHNS, CDR2 SASEGT. V was cut by 8 bases and J by 0 bases, with 11 bases left in between. The CDR3 sequence is CASRGRYSNQPQHF. The CDR3, as DNA: TGTGCCAGCCGGGGGAGGTATAGCAATCAGCCCCAGCATTTT.